These 13 T cell receptor beta chains came from one sample sequenced in a study of cytotoxic CD8 clonotypes in ibrutinib-treated CLL. TCRdb keeps only in-frame clones here, not all; method: immunoSEQ multiplex PCR. The sample lists 90,000 to 100,000 clones, roughly 80% seen once, with about 34% in the top ten. The sequenced sample was PBMCs, obtained after 12 months of ibrutinib treatment. The receptors originated from a human donor with chronic lymphocytic leukemia.

V gene TRBV9 combines with J gene TRBJ1-1; 9 bases agree with TRBD1. The CDR3 sequence is 14 residues long. J was trimmed by 6 bases and V by 0 bases; bases with no gene match: 3. Germline CDR1 SGDLS, CDR2 YYNGEE. The CDR3: CASSVGQGVAEAFF. As DNA, the CDR3 is TGTGCCAGCAGCGTAGGACAGGGGGTGGCTGAAGCTTTCTTT.

The gene calls are TRBV4-2 and TRBJ2-3; 11 nucleotides match TRBD2. CDR1 and CDR2 from the germline V gene are LGHNA and YNFKEQ. This CDR3 comprises 16 residues. J lost 5 bases, V lost 3 bases, and 7 bases had no gene match. CDR3 residues: CASSHSGTSGQDTQYF. The CDR3 DNA sequence: TGTGCCAGCAGCCACTCCGGGACTAGCGGACAAGATACGCAGTATTTT.

V and J are TRBV30 and TRBJ1-1; D is perhaps TRBD1 (6 bases). CDR1 GTSNPN and CDR2 SVGIG come from the germline V gene (reference sequence). Trimming took off 2 bases at V and 1 base at J, with 11 bases between the two ends. This CDR3 comprises 14 residues. The CDR3 here is CAWSWGLGNTEAFF. The CDR3 DNA follows: TGTGCCTGGAGTTGGGGGCTTGGGAACACTGAAGCTTTCTTT.

This clone was detected only once. The rearrangement joins TRBV9 to TRBJ2-7; tentatively, D is TRBD1 or TRBD2 (5 bases each). Germline CDR1 reads SGDLS; CDR2 reads YYNGEE. V lost 4 bases to trimming and J lost 2 bases, with 10 bases between them. This CDR3 region has 13 residues. The CDR3 DNA reads as TGTGCCAGCAGCAGGGACGGAACCTACGAGCAGTACTTC. The encoded protein is CASSRDGTYEQYF. Full variable domain (rest looked up from reference TRBV9 and TRBJ2-7): DSGVTQTPKHLITATGQRVTLRCSPRSGDLSVYWYQQSLDQGLQFLIQYYNGEERAKGNILERFSAQQFPDLHSELNLSSLELGDSALYFCASSRDGTYEQYFGPGTRLTVT.

The V gene is TRBV12-5, the J gene TRBJ1-3; no firm D call. Trimming cost V 6 bases and J 6 bases, with 9 bases left between them. CDR1 and CDR2 (germline): LGHNT, FRNRAP. CDR3 length: 12 amino acids. CDR3 sequence (DNA): TGTGCTAGTGGACAAATAGAAAACACCATATATTTT. Encoded protein: CASGQIENTIYF.

This clone came up a few times. This chain uses TRBV6-1 with TRBJ1-5; no definite D call. The V end lost 1 base, the J end lost 7 bases, and 20 bases lay between the germline ends. The germline CDR1 and CDR2 sequences are MNHNS and SASEGT. The CDR3 contains 17 residues. The CDR3 bases are TGTGCCAGCAGTGAAGGACAACTCAACAGATTGCCACAGCCCCAGCATTTT. Its protein product is CASSEGQLNRLPQPQHF.

This clone was detected only once. V gene TRBV11-3 combines with J gene TRBJ2-5, with TRBD1 matching over 7 bases. Germline CDR1 reads SGHNT; CDR2 reads YENEEA. The CDR3 spans 16 residues. J gave up 5 bases and V 4 bases, and 13 bases lay outside the gene matches. In nucleotides, the CDR3 is TGTGCCAGCAGCTCAAGACGACAGGGATTTGGGGAGACCCAGTACTTC. It specifies CASSSRRQGFGETQYF.

V and J are TRBV5-1 and TRBJ2-7; 9 nucleotides agree with TRBD2. In germline, CDR1 is SGHRS, CDR2 YFSETQ. CDR3 length: 14 amino acids. J lost 2 bases, V lost 3 bases, and 3 bases had no gene match. CDR3 DNA: TGCGCCAGCAGCTCGACTAGCGGCCCCTACGAGCAGTACTTC. Its translation: CASSSTSGPYEQYF.

V usage is TRBV6-5 and J usage is TRBJ1-3, with a possible D match to TRBD1 (5 bases). The CDR3 has 15 residues. The V end lost 0 bases, the J end lost 0 bases, and 6 bases lay between the germline ends. Germline loops: CDR1 MNHEY, CDR2 SVGAGI. The CDR3 nucleotides read TGTGCCAGCAGTTACTCCGGGACCTCTGGAAACACCATATATTTT. Residues: CASSYSGTSGNTIYF.

This chain links TRBV5-1 with TRBJ2-7, with D possibly being TRBD1 or TRBD2 (5 bases each). V was cut by 2 bases and J by 6 bases, with 18 bases left in between. Germline CDR1 SGHRS, CDR2 YFSETQ. The CDR3 has 15 residues. CDR3 amino acids: CASSLSRRGQGEQYF. The CDR3 coding sequence is TGCGCCAGCAGCTTAAGTCGTCGGGGTCAGGGCGAGCAGTACTTC.

The chain carries TRBV27 and TRBJ1-6; 8 nucleotides align to TRBD1. The trim removed 2 bases at V and 9 bases at J, leaving 12 bases unmatched. Per the germline V gene, CDR1 is MNHEY and CDR2 is SMNVEV (reference sequence). The CDR3 runs to 17 residues. This chain's CDR3 is CASSLGGQAFGASPLHF. The CDR3, as DNA: TGTGCCAGCAGTTTAGGGGGACAGGCGTTCGGAGCTTCACCCCTCCACTTT.

The J gene is TRBJ1-2, the V gene TRBV5-6; maybe TRBD1 (6 bases). The ends were cut back, 0 bases at V and 7 bases at J, with 22 bases in the middle. This CDR3 spans 17 amino acids. Germline CDR1 SGHDT, CDR2 YYEEEE. CDR3 loop: CASSLATSGHAGRGYTF. The DNA for the CDR3 is TGTGCCAGCAGCTTGGCTACGTCGGGACACGCCGGACGTGGCTACACCTTC.

The chain joins TRBV7-2 to TRBJ2-3; D gene uncertain. The CDR3 contains 13 residues. CDR1 and CDR2 from the germline V gene are SGHTA and FQGNSA. The V end lost 5 bases, the J end lost 2 bases, and 8 bases lay between the germline ends. CDR3 DNA sequence: TGTGCCAGCAGCCGAGGAGTCACAGATACGCAGTATTTT. It is translated as CASSRGVTDTQYF.